The 30 T cell receptor beta chains given below trace back to one sample, sequenced in a study of blood T cell repertoires in COVID-19. The table came from immunoSEQ multiplex PCR; TCRdb's copy has only in-frame clones and leaves some out. The profile shows roughly 50,000 clones, around 84% of them singletons. The specimen was peripheral blood. Source of these receptors: a human donor in a cohort sampled during active COVID-19.

This chain links TRBV12-3 or TRBV12-4 with TRBJ1-2; 8 positions agree with TRBD1. The CDR3 has 13 amino acids. Trimming removed 6 bases from V and 3 bases from J; junction bases left unmatched: 3. CDR3 protein: CASREQGDYGYTF. In nucleotides, the CDR3 is TGTGCCAGCAGGGAACAGGGGGACTATGGCTACACCTTC.

To note about this clone: The sample carries other DNA sequences with the same CDR3. The CDR3 loop is CASSQGQGNEKLFF. The CDR3 DNA reads TGCGCCAGCAGCCAGGGACAGGGGAATGAAAAACTGTTTTTT. The chain employs TRBV4-1 and TRBJ1-4, with 10 nucleotides matching TRBD1. This CDR3 region has 14 residues. Per germline, CDR1 MGHRA and CDR2 YSYEKL. After removal of 3 bases from V and 5 bases from J, the junction contained 0 bases not matched to a gene.

The genes are TRBV9 and TRBJ2-5; 8 bases are a match to TRBD2. Germline-derived CDR1 and CDR2 are SGDLS and YYNGEE. The V gene end was trimmed by 4 bases and the J gene end by 5 bases; junction bases not matched to a gene: 13. This CDR3 has 16 residues. CDR3 bases: TGTGCCAGCAGCCCGAGGAGCCTAGCGGGCGGTGAGACCCAGTACTTC. It codes for CASSPRSLAGGETQYF. Filled out from reference TRBV9 and TRBJ2-5, the complete variable domain reads DSGVTQTPKHLITATGQRVTLRCSPRSGDLSVYWYQQSLDQGLQFLIQYYNGEERAKGNILERFSAQQFPDLHSELNLSSLELGDSALYFCASSPRSLAGGETQYFGPGTRLLVL.

This rearrangement joins TRBV10-3 to TRBJ2-3; D gene unclear. The CDR3 covers 13 residues. Germline CDR1 is ENHRY and CDR2 is SYGVKD. V was pared by 7 bases and J by 1 base, with 9 bases between. Written as DNA, the CDR3 is TGTGCCATCAAAGATCAGGGCACAGATACGCAGTATTTT. It specifies CAIKDQGTDTQYF.

In its sample, this clone was seen a few times. The chain uses TRBV29-1 and TRBJ2-7; 7 bases are a match to TRBD1. Trimming removed 6 bases from V and 3 bases from J; junction bases left unmatched: 2. The CDR3 length is 11 residues. Germline V CDR1 and CDR2: SQVTM, ANQGSEA. CDR3 bases: TGCAGCGTGGGACAGTTCTACGAGCAGTACTTC. This codes for CSVGQFYEQYF.

V is TRBV20-1 and J is TRBJ2-1, with 9 bases identical to TRBD2. In germline, CDR1 is DFQATT, CDR2 SNEGSKA (reference sequence). The V segment lost 8 bases and the J segment 8 bases; nucleotides outside the gene matches: 4. This CDR3 comprises 11 residues. CDR3: CSPTSGHEQFF. CDR3 DNA sequence: TGCAGTCCGACTAGCGGCCATGAGCAGTTCTTC.

The CDR3 DNA is TGTGCCACCAAAAAGGGGGATACGCAGTATTTT. This translates into CATKKGDTQYF. The chain uses TRBV11-2 and TRBJ2-3; TRBD1 might be the D (5 bases). The V end was cut by 10 bases, the J end by 6 bases, with 11 bases between. Germline V CDR1 and CDR2: SGHAT, FQNNGV. The CDR3 contains 11 residues. The entire variable domain, with the rest obtained from reference TRBV11-2 and TRBJ2-3, is as follows: EAGVAQSPRYKIIEKRQSVAFWCNPISGHATLYWYQQILGQGPKLLIQFQNNGVVDDSQLPKDRFSAERLKGVDSTLKIQPAKLEDSAVYLCATKKGDTQYFGPGTRLTVL.

V is TRBV25-1 and J is TRBJ1-2, with TRBD1 matching 9 bases. V dropped 3 bases and J dropped 7; count of bases not matched to a gene: 12. The CDR3 covers 16 residues. Germline values: CDR1 MGHDK, CDR2 SYGVNS. The CDR3, as DNA: TGTGCCAGCAGTGATATTCCGGGACAGGGTATGTCTGGCTACACCTTC. Translated: CASSDIPGQGMSGYTF.

The V gene is TRBV2, the J gene TRBJ2-1, with 12 bases identical to TRBD2. The CDR3 totals 17 residues. J lost 2 bases, V lost 2 bases, and 4 bases had no gene match. CDR1 is SNHLY and CDR2 is FYNNEI in the germline V gene. This CDR3 reads CASSETSGGSPYNEQFF. The DNA of the CDR3 is TGTGCCAGCAGTGAAACTAGCGGGGGGTCCCCCTACAATGAGCAGTTCTTC.

The rearrangement links TRBV30 to TRBJ1-1, with a possible D match to TRBD1 (6 bases). The CDR3 length is 13 residues. The germline V gene has CDR1 GTSNPN and CDR2 SVGIG (reference sequence). The V and J ends lost 1 base and 4 bases respectively, with 10 bases between them. In nucleotides, the CDR3 is TGTGCCTGGAGTGGCAGGGGAAGCACTGAAGCTTTCTTT. This codes for CAWSGRGSTEAFF.

The rearrangement links TRBV5-1 to TRBJ2-1, with 8 bases that match TRBD2. CDR1 and CDR2 (germline): SGHRS, YFSETQ. The CDR3 sequence is 16 residues long. With V trimmed by 4 bases and J by 5 bases, 11 bases remained unmatched. Here the CDR3 DNA reads TGCGCCAGCAGCCTTGGCCGTGCGGGGGGACACAATGAGCAGTTCTTC. This codes for CASSLGRAGGHNEQFF. The variable domain in full, completed from reference TRBV5-1 and TRBJ2-1, reads KAGVTQTPRYLIKTRGQQVTLSCSPISGHRSVSWYQQTPGQGLQFLFEYFSETQRNKGNFPGRFSGRQFSNSRSEMNVSTLELGDSALYLCASSLGRAGGHNEQFFGPGTRLTVL.

The chain recombines TRBV10-2 with TRBJ2-1, with 11 bases identical to TRBD2. Germline V gene sequence: CDR1 WSHSY, CDR2 SAAADI. V lost 5 bases and J lost 6; bases outside the gene matches: 6. The CDR3 has 15 amino acids. CDR3 sequence reads: CASSQLAGVGNEQFF. CDR3 bases: TGCGCCAGCAGTCAACTAGCGGGAGTGGGCAATGAGCAGTTCTTC.

This chain links TRBV30 with TRBJ1-4; 8 bases line up with TRBD1. The V gene's germline CDR1 is GTSNPN and CDR2 SVGIG (reference sequence). The CDR3 length is 16 residues. V trimming: 1 base; J trimming: 4 bases; junction bases outside the gene matches: 8. In DNA, the CDR3 is TGTGCCTGGAGTGACCCTGGGACAGGCCTTAATGAAAAACTGTTTTTT. Its translation is CAWSDPGTGLNEKLFF.

The rearrangement links TRBV5-1 to TRBJ1-1; 7 positions agree with TRBD1. Per germline, CDR1 SGHRS and CDR2 YFSETQ. V gave up 2 bases and J gave up 0 bases; unmatched junction bases: 4. The CDR3 is 15 residues long. For the CDR3, the DNA is TGCGCCAGCAGCTTACTGACAGGGATGAACACTGAAGCTTTCTTT. It yields the protein CASSLLTGMNTEAFF.

V gene TRBV7-2 combines with J gene TRBJ2-2; 8 bases align to TRBD2. V was pared by 5 bases and J by 4 bases, with 9 bases of the junction left unmatched. There are 16 residues in the CDR3. In germline, CDR1 is SGHTA, CDR2 FQGNSA. The CDR3 sequence is CASSLKAGAPTGELFF. In nucleotides, the CDR3 is TGTGCCAGCAGCCTAAAAGCGGGAGCCCCCACCGGGGAGCTGTTTTTT.

V and J are TRBV11-1 and TRBJ2-4, with D unclear. Deletions cut 3 bases from V and 8 bases from J, with 8 bases between. Germline loops: CDR1 SGHAT, CDR2 FQDESV (reference sequence). The CDR3 contains 12 residues. The CDR3 is CASSFNSDIQYF. CDR3 coding DNA: TGTGCCAGCAGCTTCAACAGTGACATTCAGTACTTC.

The chain links TRBV15 to TRBJ2-1, with 7 bases lining up with TRBD1. The CDR3 has 13 amino acids. J was trimmed by 9 bases and V by 8 bases; bases with no gene match: 10. Looked up from germline, CDR1 is LNHNV and CDR2 is YYDKDF (reference sequence). CDR3 loop: CATQKGGRVEQFF. The DNA for the CDR3 is TGTGCCACCCAGAAAGGGGGCAGAGTTGAGCAGTTCTTC.

The chain links TRBV3-1 (or the pseudogene TRBV3-2) to TRBJ2-2; D call uncertain. V lost 1 base, J lost 3 bases, and 6 bases lay in between. This CDR3 has 14 residues. CDR1 and CDR2 (germline): LGHDT, YNNKEL (reference sequence). The CDR3 reads CASSQAPDTGELFF. The CDR3 DNA reads as TGTGCCAGCAGCCAAGCCCCGGACACCGGGGAGCTGTTTTTT.

The rearrangement links TRBV6-4 to TRBJ2-1, with D possibly being TRBD2 (5 bases). This CDR3 has 14 residues. Between the trimmed V and J ends, which lost 0 bases and 8 bases, there was a span of 11 bases. Looked up from germline, CDR1 is MRHNA and CDR2 is SNTAGT. CDR3 sequence (DNA): TGTGCCAGCAGTGACTCTCGCGGGTTCGATGAGCAGTTCTTC. The encoded protein is CASSDSRGFDEQFF.

This clone was counted a single time. The chain joins TRBV11-2 to TRBJ2-1, with D unclear. The CDR3 spans 14 residues. CDR1 is SGHAT and CDR2 is FQNNGV in the germline V gene. V lost 1 base and J 6 bases, leaving 10 bases between the germline ends. The CDR3: CASSLGRLGNEQFF. For the CDR3, the DNA is TGTGCCAGCAGCTTAGGGCGGTTGGGCAATGAGCAGTTCTTC.

The chain couples TRBV6-5 to TRBJ1-1; 8 nucleotides align to TRBD1. V trimming: 11 bases; J trimming: 3 bases; junction bases outside the gene matches: 2. This CDR3 is built from 11 residues. The germline CDR1 and CDR2 sequences are MNHEY and SVGAGI. The CDR3 DNA sequence: TGTGCCGGACAGGGACACACTGAAGCTTTCTTT. Protein product: CAGQGHTEAFF.

The V call is TRBV5-1, the J call TRBJ2-7; D uncertain. The germline CDR1 and CDR2 sequences are SGHRS and YFSETQ. V dropped 0 bases and J dropped 3 bases, with 7 bases sitting between them. The CDR3 consists of 13 residues. The CDR3 protein is CASSLAPDYEQYF. Here the CDR3 DNA reads TGCGCCAGCAGCTTGGCGCCAGACTACGAGCAGTACTTC. Drawing the rest from reference TRBV5-1 and TRBJ2-7, the complete variable domain is KAGVTQTPRYLIKTRGQQVTLSCSPISGHRSVSWYQQTPGQGLQFLFEYFSETQRNKGNFPGRFSGRQFSNSRSEMNVSTLELGDSALYLCASSLAPDYEQYFGPGTRLTVT.

The gene calls are TRBV18 and TRBJ1-6; D remains ambiguous. With 3 bases removed from V and 4 bases from J, the gap between germline ends came to 10 bases. The CDR3 spans 15 residues. Germline V gives CDR1 KGHSH, CDR2 LQKENI. The CDR3 DNA reads as TGTGCCAGCTCACCGAGAGCGGAGTATAATTCACCCCTCCACTTT. It yields the protein CASSPRAEYNSPLHF.

This chain uses TRBV9 with TRBJ2-7; 11 nucleotides match TRBD1. Losses at the gene ends were 0 bases for V and 7 bases for J; bases not matched to a gene: 3. This CDR3 has 14 amino acids. Per the germline V gene, CDR1 is SGDLS and CDR2 is YYNGEE. CDR3 sequence: CASSVDGTGGEQYF. CDR3 DNA sequence: TGTGCCAGCAGCGTAGACGGGACAGGGGGTGAGCAGTACTTC.

The CDR3 here is CASSFMAPWDTQYF. As DNA, the CDR3 is TGTGCCAGCAGTTTTATGGCCCCCTGGGATACGCAGTATTTT. The rearrangement uses TRBV27 and TRBJ2-3; no clear D gene. Per germline, CDR1 MNHEY and CDR2 SMNVEV (reference sequence). Trimming pared 3 bases from V and 6 bases from J, leaving 13 bases between. The CDR3 has 14 amino acids.

The chain combines TRBV28 with TRBJ1-2, with D perhaps TRBD1 (5 bases). The ends were cut back, 11 bases at V and 7 bases at J, with 17 bases in the middle. This CDR3 spans 12 amino acids. The germline gives CDR1 MDHEN, CDR2 SYDVKM. The CDR3 coding sequence is TGTGCCTCGACGTCCAGGGTGAGTGGCTACACCTTC. It codes for CASTSRVSGYTF.

The rearrangement uses TRBV7-2 and TRBJ2-3; no clear D. Looked up from germline, CDR1 is SGHTA and CDR2 is FQGNSA. The CDR3 runs 10 residues. V was shortened by 11 bases and J by 3 bases, with 6 bases between the two germline ends. CDR3 sequence reads: CAGFTDTQYF. CDR3 DNA: TGTGCCGGCTTTACAGATACGCAGTATTTT.

V and J are TRBV30 and TRBJ2-5; D may be TRBD2 (7 bases). The CDR3 covers 13 residues. V lost 4 bases and J lost 4, with 13 bases in between. Germline V lookup: CDR1 GTSNPN, CDR2 SVGIG (reference sequence). As DNA, the CDR3 is TGTGCCTGGAATATGGGGGGGGCAGAGACCCAGTACTTC. This translates into CAWNMGGAETQYF. The full variable domain, with the rest looked up from reference TRBV30 and TRBJ2-5, is SQTIHQWPATLVQPVGSPLSLECTVEGTSNPNLYWYRQAAGRGLQLLFYSVGIGQISSEVPQNLSASRPQDRQFILSSKKLLLSDSGFYLCAWNMGGAETQYFGPGTRLLVL.

In regard to this clone: The identical CDR3 is also encoded by other nucleotide sequences in the sample. This chain uses TRBV6-6 with TRBJ1-5; 10 bases agree with TRBD1. Germline V gives CDR1 MNHNY, CDR2 SVGAGI (reference sequence). The CDR3 covers 14 residues. V lost 7 bases and J lost 7; bases outside the gene matches: 7. The CDR3 loop is CASTRDRGRQPQHF. The CDR3 coding sequence is TGTGCCAGCACTCGGGACAGGGGTCGGCAGCCCCAGCATTTT.

This chain connects TRBV7-7 to TRBJ2-3, with D possibly matching TRBD2 (6 bases). Per germline, CDR1 SSHAT and CDR2 FNYEAQ (reference sequence). Trimming removed 4 bases at V and 5 bases at J, with 16 bases between. The CDR3 has 15 residues. CDR3 in amino acids: CASSSGVRAGDTQYF. The CDR3 bases are TGTGCCAGCAGCTCGGGGGTACGCGCGGGAGATACGCAGTATTTT. Full variable domain (outside the CDR3, taken from reference TRBV7-7 and TRBJ2-3): GAGVSQSPRYKVTKRGQDVTLRCDPISSHATLYWYQQALGQGPEFLTYFNYEAQPDKSGLPSDRFSAERPEGSISTLTIQRTEQRDSAMYRCASSSGVRAGDTQYFGPGTRLTVL.